These 11 T cell receptor beta chains were all obtained from the same sample, sequenced in a study of Ad26.COV2.S vaccination and SARS-CoV-2 variants. The method was immunoSEQ multiplex PCR; TCRdb's version includes in-frame clones alone and lacks a portion of them. In the table there are 380,000 or so clones, about 85% of which are singletons. The treatment is: roughly 20 received Ad26.COV2.S at low or high dose, single or two shots; about 5 received placebo; per-sample allocation not given. Each sample was drawn 63 days after the first injection (of vaccine or placebo). The sample was peripheral blood, taken in a trial of Ad26.COV2.S vaccine versus placebo. The receptor set was obtained from a person between 18 and 60 years old who received the Ad26.COV2.S COVID-19 vaccine or a placebo.

This chain joins TRBV6-5 and TRBJ2-5; perhaps TRBD1 as D (6 bases). The CDR3 runs to 15 residues. V was trimmed by 0 bases and J by 4 bases, leaving 12 bases between them. Germline V gene sequence: CDR1 MNHEY, CDR2 SVGAGI. DNA of the CDR3: TGTGCCAGCAGTTACTCGTGGGGGCGGAGAGAGACCCAGTACTTC. This sequence encodes CASSYSWGRRETQYF.

The chain couples TRBV20-1 to TRBJ2-7; no clear D. Trimming removed 1 base at V and 3 bases at J, with 4 bases between. Germline assignment: CDR1 DFQATT and CDR2 SNEGSKA (reference sequence). The CDR3 has 11 amino acids. The CDR3 loop reads CSARASYEQYF. The CDR3 DNA sequence: TGCAGTGCTAGAGCCAGCTACGAGCAGTACTTC.

J is TRBJ2-7 and V is TRBV3-1 (or the pseudogene TRBV3-2); D is perhaps TRBD1 (5 bases). Trimming pared 1 base from V and 2 bases from J, leaving 15 bases between. The germline V gene encodes CDR1 LGHDT and CDR2 YNNKEL (reference sequence). This CDR3 is 16 amino acids long. Here the CDR3 reads CASSQAWARATYEQYF. The DNA for the CDR3 is TGTGCCAGCAGCCAAGCGTGGGCCAGGGCAACCTACGAGCAGTACTTC.

Note on this clone: Other DNA sequences in the same sample also yield this CDR3. The rearrangement links TRBV7-8 to TRBJ1-5, with 9 positions matching TRBD1. The CDR3 extends over 13 amino acids. Germline V gene lookup returns CDR1 SGHVS and CDR2 FQNEAQ. V trimming: 3 bases; J trimming: 7 bases; junction bases outside the gene matches: 1. The CDR3 loop reads CASSLDRGQPQHF. The CDR3 coding sequence is TGTGCCAGCAGCTTGGACAGGGGCCAGCCCCAGCATTTT.

This clone was picked up one time. The V gene is TRBV3-1 (or the pseudogene TRBV3-2), the J gene TRBJ1-2; a weak D match, TRBD1 (6 bases). Trimming cost V 2 bases and J 8 bases, with 12 bases left between them. The germline gives CDR1 LGHDT, CDR2 YNNKEL (reference sequence). The CDR3 runs 13 residues. The CDR3 DNA sequence: TGTGCCAGCAGCCAAACAGGCAGGGGCGGCTACACCTTC. This encodes CASSQTGRGGYTF.

The chain couples TRBV7-2 to TRBJ2-3; D may be TRBD1 (6 bases). Trimming cost V 5 bases and J 2 bases, with 14 bases left between them. The CDR3 runs 15 residues. The V gene's germline CDR1 is SGHTA and CDR2 FQGNSA. DNA of the CDR3: TGTGCCAGCAGCCACAGGGAAGGGGCCACAGATACGCAGTATTTT. It specifies CASSHREGATDTQYF.

The V and J genes are TRBV19 and TRBJ2-2; D is unresolved. This CDR3 has 15 residues. Germline V CDR1 and CDR2: LNHDA, SQIVND (reference sequence). V was pared by 1 base and J by 1 base, with 7 bases between. The CDR3 coding sequence is TGTGCCAGTAGTATAGTAGCAGGGAACACCGGGGAGCTGTTTTTT. Translation gives CASSIVAGNTGELFF.

V is TRBV5-1 and J is TRBJ2-6; D is uncertain. V was shortened by 3 bases and J by 1 base, with 8 bases between the two germline ends. Germline values: CDR1 SGHRS, CDR2 YFSETQ. The CDR3 loop spans 15 amino acids. CDR3 amino acids: CASSSTLSGANVLTF. DNA for the CDR3: TGCGCCAGCAGCTCTACTCTTTCTGGGGCCAACGTCCTGACTTTC.

Here the CDR3 DNA reads TGCGCCAGCCGTCCCACAGATTCCCCCTACGAGCAGTACTTC. This encodes CASRPTDSPYEQYF. The V call is TRBV5-1, the J call TRBJ2-7; unclear D gene. The CDR3 runs to 14 residues. V was shortened by 7 bases and J by 2 bases, with 16 bases between the two germline ends. The germline CDR1 and CDR2 sequences are SGHRS and YFSETQ.

This clone was seen a single time. The chain couples TRBV19 to TRBJ2-2; D call uncertain. The V gene's germline CDR1 is LNHDA and CDR2 SQIVND (reference sequence). The CDR3 has 13 residues. V lost 5 bases and J lost 5, with 9 bases in between. The CDR3 region has the DNA TGTGCCAGTAGTTCAGGTTGGACCGGGGAGCTGTTTTTT. Amino acid sequence: CASSSGWTGELFF.

This clone appeared once. The CDR3 nucleotides read TGTGCCAGCAGGACGACAGGGAGCTACGAGCAGTACTTC. This gives the protein CASRTTGSYEQYF. This chain joins TRBV2 and TRBJ2-7, with 7 bases lining up with TRBD1. The CDR3 totals 13 residues. The trim removed 6 bases at V and 3 bases at J, leaving 5 bases unmatched. Germline CDR1 reads SNHLY; CDR2 reads FYNNEI.